Each of the 6 T cell receptor beta chains below was sequenced from the same sample in a study of PD-1 blockade in classical Hodgkin lymphoma. Generated by immunoSEQ multiplex PCR, the TCRdb table keeps only in-frame clones and is missing some. The data hold about 150,000 clones, with about four fifths observed a single time. All trial patients relapsed after autologous stem cell transplantation. The sample in question was peripheral blood mononuclear cells (PBMCs), obtained before the second cycle of nivolumab. All receptors derive from a human donor with classical Hodgkin lymphoma.

The chain employs TRBV10-2 and TRBJ2-7; 10 nucleotides match TRBD1. Germline loops: CDR1 WSHSY, CDR2 SAAADI. Trimming cost V 2 bases and J 5 bases; bases outside gene matches: 9. This CDR3 is built from 16 residues. CDR3 DNA sequence: TGCGCCAGCAGTGAGCCGCGGGACAGGGGATTTGACGAGCAGTACTTC. It translates to CASSEPRDRGFDEQYF.

The V gene is TRBV6-5, the J gene TRBJ2-7, with TRBD2 as a possible D gene (6 bases). The V and J ends lost 6 bases and 2 bases respectively, with 17 bases between them. CDR3 length: 15 amino acids. Germline loops: CDR1 MNHEY, CDR2 SVGAGI. The CDR3 nucleotides are TGTGCCAGCAGCTTCGACGGGTCGGGAGCCTACGAGCAGTACTTC. Protein sequence: CASSFDGSGAYEQYF.

The chain couples TRBV30 to TRBJ2-7; a possible D gene is TRBD2 (6 bases). This CDR3 is 14 amino acids long. CDR1 and CDR2 from the germline V gene are GTSNPN and SVGIG (reference sequence). Trimming cost V 0 bases and J 3 bases, with 12 bases left between them. CDR3 sequence reads: CAWSVLEGIYEQYF. The CDR3 region has the DNA TGTGCCTGGAGTGTCCTGGAGGGGATCTACGAGCAGTACTTC.

This sequence joins TRBV11-2 and TRBJ2-5, with 12 bases matching TRBD2. From germline, CDR1 is SGHAT and CDR2 FQNNGV. This CDR3 region has 14 residues. V gave up 4 bases and J gave up 4 bases; unmatched junction bases: 1. CDR3 DNA: TGTGCCAGCAGCTCGGGACTAGCGGGAGAGACCCAGTACTTC. Translation gives CASSSGLAGETQYF.

The chain uses TRBV28 and TRBJ2-7; unclear D gene. Trimming took 0 bases from V and 3 from J, leaving 12 bases between them. Germline V gene sequence: CDR1 MDHEN, CDR2 SYDVKM. The CDR3 consists of 15 residues. The CDR3 region is CASSLWEDPDYEQYF. CDR3 bases: TGTGCCAGCAGTTTATGGGAAGACCCGGACTACGAGCAGTACTTC.

V and J are TRBV7-8 and TRBJ1-2; maybe TRBD1 (5 bases). Germline lookup yields CDR1 SGHVS and CDR2 FQNEAQ. The V gene lost 5 bases and the J gene lost 7 bases, with 23 bases spanning the gap. The CDR3 is 16 residues long. The CDR3 DNA sequence: TGTGCCAGCAGCCCCAATCCCGTATACCATAGGGGTGGCTACACCTTC. Its protein product is CASSPNPVYHRGGYTF.